A single sample is the source of the 4 T cell receptor beta chains below, sequenced in a study of post-analysis software for immune sequencing data. Broader study findings: Compared with controls, patients had more of about 5 TRBV segments, including TRBV5-6, TRBV5-1 and TRBV20-1.

The antigens of these receptors remain unknown. Prepared TCR beta cDNA libraries contained unique molecular identifiers. TCRdb independently ran MiXCR on the PCR reads; one entry per CDR3 protein. Here the sample spans 750,000 to 900,000 distinct CDR3 sequences, 40% to 55% being singletons. Material for sequencing was blood. The receptors stem from a girl aged 10 to 17 with multiple sclerosis.

J is TRBJ2-7 and V is TRBV7-9, with unresolved D. Trimming removed 5 bases at V and 2 bases at J, with 13 bases between. Germline V gives CDR1 SEHNR, CDR2 FQNEAQ (reference sequence). The CDR3 runs to 14 residues. The DNA of the CDR3 is TGTGCCAGCAGCCCCCTAACACAAACCTACGAGCAGTACTTC. Protein sequence: CASSPLTQTYEQYF.

This clonotype was seen a handful of times. V is TRBV25-1 and J is TRBJ2-7; 7 bases align to TRBD1. From germline, CDR1 is MGHDK and CDR2 SYGVNS. The CDR3 loop spans 13 amino acids. The V gene end was trimmed by 5 bases and the J gene end by 3 bases; junction bases not matched to a gene: 4. The CDR3 here is CASSRTGHYEQYF. The CDR3 DNA follows: TGTGCCAGCAGTAGGACAGGACACTACGAGCAGTACTTC.

In this sample, this clonotype turned up a few times. The chain couples TRBV5-5 to TRBJ2-5; 10 nucleotides align to TRBD1. Germline trimming cut 2 bases from V and 0 bases from J; bases unmatched to any gene: 7. CDR1 SGHKS and CDR2 YYEKEE come from the germline V gene (reference sequence). This CDR3 has 17 residues. CDR3 nucleotides: TGTGCCAGCAGCTTACGGGACAGGGGCGAGTACCAAGAGACCCAGTACTTC. It codes for CASSLRDRGEYQETQYF.

J is TRBJ2-7 and V is TRBV29-1; perhaps TRBD1 as D (6 bases). CDR3 size: 12 residues. Germline loops: CDR1 SQVTM, CDR2 ANQGSEA. V was clipped by 7 bases and J by 7 bases, with 17 bases between them. CDR3 region: CSALRGGEEQYF. For the CDR3, the DNA is TGCAGCGCCCTCAGGGGCGGTGAGGAGCAGTACTTC.